One T cell receptor beta chain is described in this entry. Its specificity is unknown. The read ends 3 residues early relative to the CDR3; the germline J gene fills the gap. This sample is drawn from a study of T cell clonality in common variable immunodeficiency. Study results and caveats: Compared with controls, CVID subjects had fewer shared TCRbeta clones. CVID subjects showed higher TCRbeta clonality than healthy controls. In common variable immunodeficiency, TCR beta chains reportedly carried fewer deletions and N-nucleotide insertions.

Control and CVID samples contributed equal amounts of genomic DNA. The method was immunoSEQ multiplex PCR; TCRdb's version includes in-frame clones alone and lacks a portion of them. The sample table includes over 15,000 clones. The V gene end was trimmed by 0 bases and the J gene end by 5 bases; junction bases not matched to a gene: 5. The CDR3 covers 15 residues. CDR1 SGHRS and CDR2 YFSETQ come from the germline V gene. Aged about 8 to 65 years, CVID subjects averaged about 40 years old. This clonotype was sampled from a human donor with common variable immunodeficiency. Sequencing input: peripheral blood mononuclear cells. The chain joins TRBV5-1 to TRBJ1-1; 9 nucleotides agree with TRBD1. The CDR3 protein is CASSLGGQGGTEAFF. CDR3 DNA, as far as it was read: TGCGCCAGCAGCTTGGGGGGACAGGGAGGTACTGAA.